This passage covers 12 T cell receptor beta chains from one sample sequenced in a study of post-analysis software for immune sequencing data (dated by TCRdb to the mid-2010s). The antigens for these receptors are not known. Summary of the overall study and its limitations: Patients showed significantly higher frequencies than controls for five TRBV segments, among them TRBV5-6, TRBV5-1 and TRBV20-1.

The library was made by PCR. The instrument given in TCRdb is Illumina HiSeq 2500. Unique molecular identifiers were incorporated into TCR beta cDNA libraries to reduce PCR and sequencing biases. The public reads were reanalyzed by TCRdb: fastp trimming at Q25, MiXCR alignment, in-frame beta chains only. Rows are combined by CDR3 protein, so each entry shows the most common genes and DNA. This sample holds hundreds of thousands of distinct CDR3 sequences; roughly 50% were observed only once. The ten largest account for 4% to 5.5% of the sample. Sequencing input: blood. The source is a girl aged 5-17 years with multiple sclerosis.

The rearrangement links TRBV19 to TRBJ2-1, with 7 bases lining up with TRBD2. The CDR3 is 15 residues long. Germline trimming cut 7 bases from V and 0 bases from J; bases unmatched to any gene: 6. Germline CDR1 LNHDA, CDR2 SQIVND (reference sequence). The DNA of the CDR3 is TGTGCCAGTACGAGGAGCGGGACCTCCTACAATGAGCAGTTCTTC. Residues: CASTRSGTSYNEQFF.

The chain combines TRBV21-1 with TRBJ2-7; TRBD2 is taken as the D call from the table, unchecked against the DNA. TRBV21-1 is a documented pseudogene. The CDR3 totals 19 residues. The CDR3 region is CASSWTHRLAGLLSYEQYF. CDR3 DNA: TGTGCCAGCAGTTGGACCCATCGGCTAGCGGGACTCCTTTCCTACGAGCAGTACTTC.

In its sample, this clonotype was seen a few times. This chain links TRBV10-3 with TRBJ2-7, with 10 nucleotides matching TRBD2. J was trimmed by 5 bases and V by 10 bases; bases with no gene match: 11. This CDR3 region has 14 residues. Germline values: CDR1 ENHRY, CDR2 SYGVKD. The CDR3 reads CASGERLAGNEQYF. CDR3 coding DNA: TGTGCCAGCGGGGAGAGACTAGCGGGTAACGAGCAGTACTTC.

This sequence joins TRBV5-1 and TRBJ2-7, with a weak D call TRBD1 (8 bases). This CDR3 has 15 amino acids. Germline CDR1 SGHRS, CDR2 YFSETQ. Trimming removed 1 base at V and 4 bases at J, with 15 bases between. CDR3 loop: CASSLSGGQAYEQYF. The CDR3 DNA follows: TGCGCCAGCAGCTTGTCGGGGGGACAGGCGTACGAGCAGTACTTC. The full variable domain, in which reference TRBV5-1 and TRBJ2-7 provide the parts outside the CDR3, is KAGVTQTPRYLIKTRGQQVTLSCSPISGHRSVSWYQQTPGQGLQFLFEYFSETQRNKGNFPGRFSGRQFSNSRSEMNVSTLELGDSALYLCASSLSGGQAYEQYFGPGTRLTVT.

The gene calls are TRBV29-1 and TRBJ2-1, with 7 bases matching TRBD2. Trimming removed 6 bases from V and 3 bases from J; junction bases left unmatched: 8. CDR1 and CDR2 (germline): SQVTM, ANQGSEA. This CDR3 has 14 residues. The CDR3 nucleotides read TGCAGCGTACCCGGGACTATACTCTACAATGAGCAGTTCTTC. Protein sequence: CSVPGTILYNEQFF.

This rearrangement joins TRBV10-3 to TRBJ1-2; possibly TRBD1 for D (6 bases). The V end lost 6 bases, the J end lost 2 bases, and 19 bases lay between the germline ends. The CDR3 is 16 amino acids. The germline CDR1 and CDR2 sequences are ENHRY and SYGVKD. CDR3 protein: CAIRKQGIGLNYGYTF. DNA of the CDR3: TGTGCCATCAGAAAGCAGGGGATAGGATTAAACTATGGCTACACCTTC.

This clonotype was seen more than once but under ten times. This chain joins TRBV5-1 and TRBJ2-5; TRBD2 might be the D (6 bases). CDR1 is SGHRS, CDR2 YFSETQ, per germline. Trimming took off 1 base at V and 3 bases at J, with 13 bases between the two ends. CDR3 length: 15 amino acids. The CDR3 bases are TGCGCCAGCAGCTTGATACGTGGCGGGGAAGAGACCCAGTACTTC. It specifies CASSLIRGGEETQYF.

The chain joins TRBV29-1 to TRBJ2-1; 9 bases fit TRBD1. The CDR3 loop spans 12 amino acids. After removal of 7 bases from V and 9 bases from J, the junction contained 7 bases not matched to a gene. Germline CDR1 reads SQVTM; CDR2 reads ANQGSEA. This CDR3 is CSAAGQGSEQFF. CDR3 sequence (DNA): TGCAGCGCCGCGGGACAGGGAAGTGAGCAGTTCTTC.

The chain employs TRBV3-1 and TRBJ1-1; D possibly corresponds to TRBD1 (5 bases). This CDR3 comprises 16 residues. Trimming removed 3 bases from V and 5 bases from J, with 19 bases in between. Germline CDR1 LGHDT, CDR2 YNNKEL (reference sequence). CDR3 bases: TGTGCCAGCAGCCAGGCGCCGGGGAAGGGGCGAACTGAAGCTTTCTTT. Encoded protein: CASSQAPGKGRTEAFF.

Here the CDR3 DNA reads TGCAGTGGAGCCCGGAATCGGAGAGATTATGGCTACACCTTC. Protein sequence: CSGARNRRDYGYTF. J is TRBJ1-2 and V is TRBV20-1; D gene unclear. Trimming removed 7 bases from V and 5 bases from J, with 20 bases in between. The CDR3 covers 14 residues. From germline, CDR1 is DFQATT and CDR2 SNEGSKA (reference sequence).

J is TRBJ1-2 and V is TRBV15; 8 bases are shared with TRBD1. The J segment lost 6 bases and the V segment lost 8 bases, leaving 11 bases of the junction unmatched. The germline gives CDR1 LNHNV, CDR2 YYDKDF (reference sequence). The CDR3 has 14 residues. CDR3 DNA sequence: TGTGCCACCGGACCGGGACAGGAATCCCATGGCTACACCTTC. Amino acid sequence: CATGPGQESHGYTF.

This clonotype was seen only once. This CDR3 reads CSARDVLVRVTQPQHF. For the CDR3, the DNA is TGCAGTGCTAGAGATGTCTTGGTACGGGTTACTCAGCCCCAGCATTTT. V usage is TRBV20-1 and J usage is TRBJ1-5, with D uncertain. Germline V lookup: CDR1 DFQATT, CDR2 SNEGSKA (reference sequence). The CDR3 runs 16 residues. Trimming pared 0 bases from V and 6 bases from J, leaving 18 bases between.